The clone carrying this TCR beta chain was found many times. Its antigen is unidentified. Notes on the study in general: Tumor memory CD4+ T cell TCR gene usage clustered with blood and lymph node memory CD4+ cells and lymph node naive CD4+ cells. The larger-cohort validation was restricted to a single TCR beta V-J rearrangement rather than whole repertoires.

Full-length variable regions came from constant-region reverse primers plus semi-nested Nested Universal Primer A PCR. TCRdb re-called the 5' RACE reads through MiXCR, storing one row per CDR3 protein. The sample carries around 30,000 distinct CDR3 sequences, about a quarter recorded once. The germline V gene encodes CDR1 SQVTM and CDR2 ANQGSEA. V lost 5 bases, J lost 4 bases, and 14 bases lay in between. There are 13 residues in the CDR3. CD25-based Treg depletion was applied to purified naive CD4+ T cells. The TCR was taken from a female donor with breast cancer. Specimen: naive CD4+ T cells sorted from a lymph node. Subset here: naive CD4+ T cells, CD4+CD45RA+CD25-. The chain couples TRBV29-1 to TRBJ1-1, with D possibly matching TRBD1 (5 bases). CDR3 coding DNA: TGCAGCGTTTCAGTCGGCACAGGCACTGAAGCTTTCTTT. As protein: CSVSVGTGTEAFF.